This T cell receptor beta chain was found in a study of T-cell reconstitution after alpha-beta-depleted transplantation in children. This clonotype was observed a few times. This CDR3 has 17 residues. Germline CDR1 is SGHRS and CDR2 is YFSETQ. V was clipped by 8 bases and J by 0 bases; unmatched bases: 10. As it was prepared, the TCRbeta library received unique molecular identifiers. Each CDR3 protein is one row after TCRdb ran MiXCR on the PCR reads. The profile shows hundreds of thousands of distinct CDR3 sequences, 15% to 20% of them singletons. V is TRBV5-1 and J is TRBJ2-3; TRBD2 matches 12 bases. The specimen was PBMCs from the stem cell graft donor, collected from the stem cell graft. The clonotype was recovered from a human donor who donated a stem cell graft to a child with acute myeloid leukemia. In DNA, the CDR3 is TGCGCCAGTAAGGTGACTAGCGGGGGCCTTAGCACAGATACGCAGTATTTT. It codes for CASKVTSGGLSTDTQYF. Based on the CDR3 plus reference TRBV5-1 and TRBJ2-3, the full variable domain is KAGVTQTPRYLIKTRGQQVTLSCSPISGHRSVSWYQQTPGQGLQFLFEYFSETQRNKGNFPGRFSGRQFSNSRSEMNVSTLELGDSALYLCASKVTSGGLSTDTQYFGPGTRLTVL.